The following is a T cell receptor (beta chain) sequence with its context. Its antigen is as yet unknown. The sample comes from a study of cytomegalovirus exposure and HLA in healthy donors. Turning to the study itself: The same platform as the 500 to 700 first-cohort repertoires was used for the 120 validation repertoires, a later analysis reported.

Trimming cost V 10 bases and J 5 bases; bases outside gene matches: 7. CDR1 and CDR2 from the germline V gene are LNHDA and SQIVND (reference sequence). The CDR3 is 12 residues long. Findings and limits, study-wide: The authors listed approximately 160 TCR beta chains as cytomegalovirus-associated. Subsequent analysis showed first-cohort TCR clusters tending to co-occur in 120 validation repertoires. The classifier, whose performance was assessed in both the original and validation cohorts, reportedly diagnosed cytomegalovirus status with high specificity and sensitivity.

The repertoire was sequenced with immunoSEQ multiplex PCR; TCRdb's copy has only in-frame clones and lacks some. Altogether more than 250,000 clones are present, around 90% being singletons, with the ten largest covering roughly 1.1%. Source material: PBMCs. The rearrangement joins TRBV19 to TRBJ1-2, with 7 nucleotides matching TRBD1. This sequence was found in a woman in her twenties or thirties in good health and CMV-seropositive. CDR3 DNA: TGTGCCACCAGACAGGGCCCTTATGGCTACACCTTC. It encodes CATRQGPYGYTF. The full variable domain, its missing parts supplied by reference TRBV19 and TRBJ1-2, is DGGITQSPKYLFRKEGQNVTLSCEQNLNHDAMYWYRQDPGQGLRLIYYSQIVNDFQKGDIAEGYSVSREKKESFPLTVTSAQKNPTAFYLCATRQGPYGYTFGSGTRLTVV.